These 26 T cell receptor beta chains were sequenced from one sample in a study of T cells in Graves' hyperthyroidism and ophthalmopathy. The source material, RNA transcripts, was used to amplify TCR beta CDR3 regions. First-round RT-PCR with HTBI primers amplified the TCR CDR3 region. TCRdb independently ran MiXCR on the multiplex PCR reads; one entry per CDR3 protein. The table has 95,000 to 110,000 distinct CDR3 sequences, approximately 15% seen once. Sequencing was done on a sample of blood. The receptors stem from a woman aged 45 to 65 with Graves' hyperthyroidism.

This clonotype was found many times. This may stem from a read error, because a much larger clone lies one nucleotide away. The rearrangement uses TRBV3-1 and TRBJ1-1; D is ambiguous. There are 15 residues in the CDR3. V lost 3 bases to trimming and J lost 1 base, with 12 bases between them. Germline V gene data show CDR1 as LGHDT and CDR2 as YNNKEL (reference sequence). CDR3 sequence reads: CASSHTGIANTEAFF. CDR3 in DNA: TGTGCCAGCAGCCATACCGGGATTGCGAACACTGAAGCTTTCTTT.

This clonotype showed up many times. This sequence joins TRBV29-1 and TRBJ2-3, with 9 bases matching TRBD1. V shed 7 bases, J shed 4 bases, and the junction held 6 bases outside the gene matches. The CDR3 has 13 amino acids. Germline assignment: CDR1 SQVTM and CDR2 ANQGSEA. The chain's CDR3 is CSARQGGADTQYF. The CDR3 bases are TGCAGCGCCCGACAGGGGGGTGCAGATACGCAGTATTTT.

This clonotype appeared many times. The V and J genes are TRBV16 and TRBJ1-4, with D possibly being TRBD1 (5 bases). V was clipped by 2 bases and J by 7 bases, with 11 bases between them. The CDR3 has 14 residues. Germline V lookup: CDR1 KGHSY, CDR2 FQNENV. CDR3 protein: CASSQMQGSEKLFF. The DNA of the CDR3 is TGTGCCAGCAGCCAAATGCAGGGAAGTGAAAAACTGTTTTTT.

This clonotype was seen ten or more times. The chain is built from TRBV7-3 and TRBJ2-3; TRBD2 matches 8 bases. CDR3 length equals 16 residues. Trimming took 5 bases from V and 2 from J; bases not matched to a gene: 9. CDR1 and CDR2 (germline): SGHTA, FQGTGA. The CDR3 region is CASSVGSGINTDTQYF. CDR3 in DNA: TGTGCCAGCAGCGTCGGTAGCGGGATAAACACAGATACGCAGTATTTT.

As to this clonotype: One base away lies a much larger clone, so this may be a sequencing read error. The J gene is TRBJ1-3, the V gene TRBV6-2 or TRBV6-3; 7 nucleotides agree with TRBD1. CDR1 and CDR2 from the germline V gene are MNHEY and SVGEGT. CDR3 size: 14 residues. DNA of the CDR3: TGTGCCGGCAGTAACAGGGGCTCTGGAAACACCATATATTTT. Residues: CAGSNRGSGNTIYF.

There are many counts of this clonotype. The CDR3, as DNA: TGCAGTGCTAACGAGGGCCCCTACAATGAGCAGTTCTTC. Residues: CSANEGPYNEQFF. The chain combines TRBV20-1 with TRBJ2-1, with D tentatively TRBD2 (5 bases). The CDR3 length is 13 residues. Germline lookup yields CDR1 DFQATT and CDR2 SNEGSKA (reference sequence). V was pared by 4 bases and J by 2 bases, with 9 bases between.

The chain uses TRBV2 and TRBJ2-1; 13 bases align to TRBD2. This CDR3 is built from 16 residues. Trimming took 4 bases from V and 2 from J; bases not matched to a gene: 2. Looked up from germline, CDR1 is SNHLY and CDR2 is FYNNEI. The CDR3, as DNA: TGTGCCAGCAGTGTAGGACTAGCGGGGGCCTACAATGAGCAGTTCTTC. The encoded protein is CASSVGLAGAYNEQFF.

This clonotype was seen many times. The genes are TRBV12-3 or TRBV12-4 and TRBJ2-1; possibly TRBD1 or TRBD2 for D (5 bases each). V lost 5 bases and J lost 9, with 20 bases in between. This CDR3 has 15 amino acids. DNA for the CDR3: TGTGCCAGCAGTACCGGGGCAGTGACTACAGGTGAGCAGTTCTTC. It specifies CASSTGAVTTGEQFF.

This clonotype came up many times. The V gene is TRBV10-3, the J gene TRBJ1-2; 7 nucleotides match TRBD1. This CDR3 spans 14 amino acids. V gave up 0 bases and J gave up 4 bases; unmatched junction bases: 2. Germline values: CDR1 ENHRY, CDR2 SYGVKD. The CDR3 here is CAISESGTAYGYTF. Written as DNA, the CDR3 is TGTGCCATCAGTGAGTCGGGGACAGCCTATGGCTACACCTTC.

Notes on this clonotype: A clone one base away is much larger, so this may be a read error. The chain employs TRBV15 and TRBJ2-5, with 7 bases lining up with TRBD1. The CDR3 covers 13 residues. Germline V gene sequence: CDR1 LNHNV, CDR2 YYDKDF (reference sequence). The CDR3 here is CATRDRSQEAQYF. The CDR3 nucleotides are TGTGCCACCAGGGACAGGAGCCAAGAGGCCCAGTACTTC.

With respect to this clonotype: Since a much larger clone is just one base distant, this may be a read error. The J gene is TRBJ1-6, the V gene TRBV3-1; possibly TRBD1 for D (6 bases). V lost 6 bases to trimming and J lost 6 bases, with 12 bases between them. CDR3 size: 14 residues. CDR1 is LGHDT and CDR2 is YNNKEL in the germline V gene (reference sequence). The CDR3 DNA reads as TGTGCCAGCAGGGGGGCAGGTGGTAATTCACCCCTCCACTTT. Protein: CASRGAGGNSPLHF.

This clonotype has at least ten counts. This chain connects TRBV18 to TRBJ1-2; no definite D call. Trimming removed 2 bases from V and 1 base from J, with 8 bases in between. The CDR3 is 14 amino acids. Looked up from germline, CDR1 is KGHSH and CDR2 is LQKENI. The CDR3 is CASSPATLNYGYTF. The CDR3 nucleotides are TGTGCCAGCTCACCAGCCACCCTTAACTATGGCTACACCTTC.

V and J are TRBV7-2 and TRBJ1-3; no clear D gene. With 4 bases removed from V and 3 bases from J, the gap between germline ends came to 19 bases. The CDR3 runs 17 residues. Germline V gene sequence: CDR1 SGHTA, CDR2 FQGNSA. The CDR3 DNA follows: TGTGCCAGCAGCTATTCCCTTTTTGGAGGGATTGGAAACACCATATATTTT. Protein sequence: CASSYSLFGGIGNTIYF.

Many counts were recorded for this clonotype. The V gene is TRBV6-2 or TRBV6-3, the J gene TRBJ1-2; D is ambiguous. Trimming removed 6 bases from V and 7 bases from J, with 12 bases in between. Germline lookup yields CDR1 MNHEY and CDR2 SVGEGT. The CDR3 consists of 12 residues. CDR3 coding DNA: TGTGCCAGCAGCATCCGAACGAGTGGCTACACCTTC. It translates to CASSIRTSGYTF.

This clonotype was recorded many times. V usage is TRBV28 and J usage is TRBJ2-7, with D maybe TRBD2 (6 bases). V was pared by 7 bases and J by 0 bases, with 13 bases between. Germline V CDR1 and CDR2: MDHEN, SYDVKM. CDR3 length: 14 residues. CDR3 region: CASTLGGSSYEQYF. The CDR3 DNA follows: TGTGCCAGCACCCTGGGAGGCAGCTCCTACGAGCAGTACTTC.

This clonotype appeared a few times. This chain joins TRBV5-6 and TRBJ2-1; TRBD2 matches at 13 bases. Germline lookup yields CDR1 SGHDT and CDR2 YYEEEE. V gave up 4 bases and J gave up 10 bases; unmatched junction bases: 5. The CDR3 is 14 residues long. The CDR3 DNA is TGTGCCAGCAGCCTGGGACTAGCGGGAAGGGAGCAGTTCTTC. Amino acids: CASSLGLAGREQFF.

This clonotype was seen at least ten times. In DNA, the CDR3 is TGTGCCAGCAAACCGGCGGGGGCAGAGGGCAATCAGCCCCAGCATTTT. The encoded protein is CASKPAGAEGNQPQHF. The V gene is TRBV28, the J gene TRBJ1-5; weak D call: TRBD1 (6 bases). The germline V gene encodes CDR1 MDHEN and CDR2 SYDVKM. Trimming took off 7 bases at V and 2 bases at J, with 18 bases between the two ends. CDR3 length equals 16 residues.

This clonotype was detected many times. The chain carries TRBV11-2 and TRBJ2-5; weak D call: TRBD1 (5 bases). This CDR3 has 15 residues. The ends were cut back, 1 base at V and 0 bases at J, with 9 bases in the middle. The V gene's germline CDR1 is SGHAT and CDR2 FQNNGV. CDR3 sequence reads: CASSLGAGYQETQYF. CDR3 nucleotide sequence: TGTGCCAGCAGCTTAGGGGCAGGGTACCAAGAGACCCAGTACTTC.

This clonotype was observed at least ten times. This chain connects TRBV7-6 to TRBJ2-7; D call uncertain. Trimming cost V 1 base and J 2 bases, with 6 bases left between them. The length of the CDR3 is 13 residues. Germline V gene lookup returns CDR1 SGHVS and CDR2 FNYEAQ. CDR3 DNA: TGTGCCAGCAGCTTAGAAGGAGCCTACGAGCAGTACTTC. This translates into CASSLEGAYEQYF.

This clonotype appeared many times. V usage is TRBV20-1 and J usage is TRBJ2-5; the D gene could be TRBD1 or TRBD2 (5 bases each). This CDR3 contains 14 residues. Per germline, CDR1 DFQATT and CDR2 SNEGSKA (reference sequence). The ends were cut back, 3 bases at V and 5 bases at J, with 16 bases in the middle. The CDR3 here is CSASWDAKGETQYF. CDR3 DNA: TGCAGTGCTAGTTGGGACGCTAAAGGGGAGACCCAGTACTTC.

As regards this clonotype: A clone one base away is much larger, so this may be a read error. This chain joins TRBV6-1 and TRBJ1-5, with D perhaps TRBD1 (5 bases). Germline V CDR1 and CDR2: MNHNS, SASEGT. V lost 8 bases, J lost 7 bases, and 21 bases lay in between. This CDR3 has 15 residues. CDR3 region: CASGLTTGGDQPQHF. The CDR3 bases are TGTGCCAGCGGACTAACAACGGGGGGGGACCAGCCCCAGCATTTT.

This clonotype was observed at least ten times. The CDR3 sequence: CASSLGSSRFSGNTIYF. The CDR3 DNA reads as TGCGCCAGCAGCTTGGGCTCCTCTCGGTTCTCTGGAAACACCATATATTTT. V and J are TRBV5-1 and TRBJ1-3; unclear D gene. Germline assignment: CDR1 SGHRS and CDR2 YFSETQ. The CDR3 is 17 residues long. Between the trimmed V and J ends, which lost 0 bases and 0 bases, there was a span of 13 bases.

The sample holds many counts of this clonotype. The chain couples TRBV18 to TRBJ2-5; TRBD2 matches at 7 bases. The length of the CDR3 is 14 residues. CDR1 is KGHSH and CDR2 is LQKENI in the germline V gene. The V segment lost 0 bases and the J segment 5 bases; nucleotides outside the gene matches: 3. In DNA form, the CDR3 reads TGTGCCAGCTCACCACCCGCGGGAGTTGAGACCCAGTACTTC. Translated, it gives CASSPPAGVETQYF.

This clonotype was counted ten times or more. The V and J genes are TRBV10-3 and TRBJ2-1; tentatively, D is TRBD2 (6 bases). CDR1 ENHRY and CDR2 SYGVKD come from the germline V gene. The CDR3 is 16 amino acids. V was cut by 8 bases and J by 0 bases, with 17 bases left in between. CDR3 DNA: TGTGCCATCGGTGGTGGCGGGACGAGCTCCTACAATGAGCAGTTCTTC. This codes for CAIGGGGTSSYNEQFF.

This clonotype was found many times. V usage is TRBV19 and J usage is TRBJ2-1; no reliable D call. V lost 6 bases and J lost 4, with 4 bases in between. CDR1 LNHDA and CDR2 SQIVND come from the germline V gene (reference sequence). This CDR3 has 11 amino acids. The CDR3 reads CASRQYNEQFF. CDR3 in DNA: TGTGCCAGTAGACAATACAATGAGCAGTTCTTC.

Many counts were recorded for this clonotype. The V call is TRBV28, the J call TRBJ2-1; 9 nucleotides match TRBD1. Germline lookup yields CDR1 MDHEN and CDR2 SYDVKM. The CDR3 extends over 15 amino acids. V lost 4 bases and J lost 5; bases outside the gene matches: 6. The CDR3 reads CASSSPGTGNNEQFF. The CDR3, as DNA: TGTGCCAGCAGTTCTCCCGGGACAGGGAACAATGAGCAGTTCTTC.